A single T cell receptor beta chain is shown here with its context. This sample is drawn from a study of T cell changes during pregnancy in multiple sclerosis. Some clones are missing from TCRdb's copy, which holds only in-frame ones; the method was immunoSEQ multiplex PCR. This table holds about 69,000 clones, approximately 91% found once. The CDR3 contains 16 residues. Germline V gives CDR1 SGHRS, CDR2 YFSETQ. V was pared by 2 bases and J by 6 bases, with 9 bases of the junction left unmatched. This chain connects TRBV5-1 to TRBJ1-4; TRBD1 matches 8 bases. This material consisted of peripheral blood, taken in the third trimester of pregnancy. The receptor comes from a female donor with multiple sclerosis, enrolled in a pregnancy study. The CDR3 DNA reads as TGCGCCAGCAGCTTCCTTCCAGCGGGACAGGATGAAAAACTGTTTTTT. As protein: CASSFLPAGQDEKLFF. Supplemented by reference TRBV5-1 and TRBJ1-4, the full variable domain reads KAGVTQTPRYLIKTRGQQVTLSCSPISGHRSVSWYQQTPGQGLQFLFEYFSETQRNKGNFPGRFSGRQFSNSRSEMNVSTLELGDSALYLCASSFLPAGQDEKLFFGSGTQLSVL.